Listed here are 30 T cell receptor beta chains from one sample, sequenced in a study of regulatory T cells in long-lasting Graves disease. HTBI primers from iRepertoire and Arm-PCR of CDR3 regions yielded the TCR beta libraries. Via MiXCR, TCRdb re-called the multiplex PCR reads, giving one row per CDR3 protein. The table has 430,000 or so distinct CDR3 sequences, around a fifth seen once; the top ten hold approximately 14%. Time point of the sample: persistent/refractory GD, antithyroid drugs over 5 years with positive TRAb. PBMC RNA was the source of the TCR library. The source material was peripheral blood mononuclear cells (PBMCs), sampled when the disease was refractory, from a patient treated with antithyroid drugs. These TCRs come from a female donor with Graves disease.

The V gene is TRBV9, the J gene TRBJ2-5; the match to TRBD2 covers 7 bases. Gene TRBJ2-1 matches the end of the DNA better, so the J call may be wrong. Germline V gene data show CDR1 as SGDLS and CDR2 as YYNGEE. The CDR3 runs to 16 residues. For the CDR3, the DNA is TGTGCCAGCAGCGTATCGGGCGGGAGTGTCTACAATGAGCAGTTCTTC. Translating gives CASSVSGGSVYNEQFF.

This clonotype was recorded many times. V and J are TRBV28 and TRBJ2-5; D perhaps matches TRBD1 (6 bases). This CDR3 is 14 amino acids long. Trimming left V 2 bases short and J 3 bases short, with 10 bases between. Germline lookup yields CDR1 MDHEN and CDR2 SYDVKM. The CDR3 is CASSLTGYKETQYF. CDR3 nucleotides: TGTGCCAGCAGTTTAACAGGGTACAAAGAGACCCAGTACTTC.

This clonotype was detected ten times or more. Compared with germline, one end of the junction differs, possibly owing to a read error. V usage is TRBV12-3 or TRBV12-4 and J usage is TRBJ1-2, with 7 bases that match TRBD1. The CDR3 runs to 12 residues. The CDR3 sequence: CAGSGTDYGYTF. Here the CDR3 DNA reads TGTGCCGGCAGTGGGACAGACTATGGCTACACCTTC.

The genes are TRBV6-5 and TRBJ2-7, with TRBD1 as a possible D gene (6 bases). Trimming removed 0 bases from V and 5 bases from J, with 20 bases in between. The CDR3 runs 17 residues. Per the germline V gene, CDR1 is MNHEY and CDR2 is SVGAGI. CDR3 sequence: CASSYSSDSYVAHEQYF. Here the CDR3 DNA reads TGTGCCAGCAGTTACTCGTCGGACAGCTACGTAGCCCACGAGCAGTACTTC.

The chain links TRBV6-2 or TRBV6-3 to TRBJ2-2; TRBD2 is a possible D gene (6 bases). Germline values: CDR1 MNHEY, CDR2 SVGEGT. Trimming pared 8 bases from V and 3 bases from J, leaving 16 bases between. This CDR3 has 15 residues. In nucleotides, the CDR3 is TGTGCCAGCTCACGTGCGGGGTCCTACACCGGGGAGCTGTTTTTT. It yields the protein CASSRAGSYTGELFF.

This chain links TRBV29-1 with TRBJ1-1; no reliable D call. The CDR3 runs to 9 residues. Trimming removed 7 bases from V and 6 bases from J, with 6 bases in between. Germline loops: CDR1 SQVTM, CDR2 ANQGSEA. For the CDR3, the DNA is TGCAGCGGCGGACCTGAAGCTTTCTTT. It specifies CSGGPEAFF.

This chain links TRBV4-1 with TRBJ2-7, with D unclear. CDR1 and CDR2 from the germline V gene are MGHRA and YSYEKL. V was trimmed by 1 base and J by 6 bases, leaving 10 bases between them. This CDR3 has 13 amino acids. The CDR3 nucleotides read TGCGCCAGCAGCCAAGCTTCGGGTGGCGAGCAGTACTTC. Translating it yields CASSQASGGEQYF.

In its sample, this clonotype was seen many times. The J gene is TRBJ2-2, the V gene TRBV30; 9 bases align to TRBD1. V dropped 7 bases and J dropped 5; count of bases not matched to a gene: 8. The CDR3 totals 14 residues. The germline V gene encodes CDR1 GTSNPN and CDR2 SVGIG (reference sequence). Written as DNA, the CDR3 is TGTGCCTCTCAGACAGGGGGTCGGACCGGGGAGCTGTTTTTT. It encodes CASQTGGRTGELFF.

As to this clonotype: A read error may explain this, as a much larger clone is one base away. This chain joins TRBV28 and TRBJ2-2; D not resolved. Trimming left V 1 base short and J 4 bases short, with 7 bases between. CDR1 is MDHEN, CDR2 SYDVKM, per germline. The CDR3 loop spans 14 amino acids. The CDR3 DNA follows: TGTGCCAGCAGTTTATCGAAGGTCACCGGGGAGCTGTTTTTT. This encodes CASSLSKVTGELFF.

Ten or more counts support this clonotype. Here the CDR3 reads CSAEGQTRSTGELFF. CDR3 in DNA: TGCAGTGCTGAAGGACAGACAAGAAGTACCGGGGAGCTGTTTTTT. The rearrangement joins TRBV20-1 to TRBJ2-2, with D maybe TRBD1 (6 bases). V was trimmed by 5 bases and J by 5 bases, leaving 18 bases between them. This CDR3 has 15 residues. Germline CDR1 and CDR2: DFQATT and SNEGSKA (reference sequence).

In this sample, this clonotype turned up many times. V is TRBV5-1 and J is TRBJ2-2; 9 bases align to TRBD1. J was trimmed by 2 bases and V by 6 bases; bases with no gene match: 8. This CDR3 has 16 amino acids. Germline-derived CDR1 and CDR2 are SGHRS and YFSETQ. DNA of the CDR3: TGCGCCAGCACCTCCCAGGACAGGGGAAACACCGGGGAGCTGTTTTTT. The encoded protein is CASTSQDRGNTGELFF.

This clonotype was detected only a few times. The V and J genes are TRBV5-1 and TRBJ2-2, with D perhaps being TRBD1 or TRBD2 (5 bases each). From germline, CDR1 is SGHRS and CDR2 YFSETQ. The CDR3 extends over 14 amino acids. The V end was cut by 6 bases, the J end by 2 bases, with 11 bases between. The CDR3 here is CASNRDHNTGELFF. DNA for the CDR3: TGCGCCAGCAACCGGGACCATAACACCGGGGAGCTGTTTTTT.

This clonotype was picked up many times. The chain recombines TRBV6-1 with TRBJ1-1, with D perhaps TRBD1 (5 bases). Germline V gene lookup returns CDR1 MNHNS and CDR2 SASEGT. This CDR3 is 12 amino acids long. With 5 bases removed from V and 3 bases from J, the gap between germline ends came to 7 bases. The CDR3 DNA is TGTGCCAGCAGTAAACAGGACACTGAAGCTTTCTTT. This encodes CASSKQDTEAFF.

This clonotype was seen a few times. This rearrangement joins TRBV28 to TRBJ1-2; D is perhaps TRBD1 (6 bases). Between the trimmed V and J ends, which lost 4 bases and 8 bases, there was a span of 17 bases. CDR1 is MDHEN, CDR2 SYDVKM, per germline. CDR3 length: 14 amino acids. CDR3 protein: CASSSPGGGWGYTF. The DNA for the CDR3 is TGTGCCAGCAGTTCCCCGGGCGGGGGCTGGGGCTACACCTTC.

This clonotype was seen more than once but under ten times. This clone may be a read error of a much larger clone one base away. The rearrangement joins TRBV7-9 to TRBJ2-5, with TRBD1 matching over 8 bases. Germline V gene data show CDR1 as SEHNR and CDR2 as FQNEAQ (reference sequence). After removal of 1 base from V and 4 bases from J, the junction contained 2 bases not matched to a gene. The CDR3 contains 14 residues. CDR3 sequence reads: CASSLGTGRETQYF. The CDR3 region has the DNA TGTGCCAGCAGCTTAGGGACAGGGCGAGAGACCCAGTACTTC.

The chain employs TRBV15 and TRBJ2-2; D assignment may be TRBD1 or TRBD2 (5 bases each). The V end was cut by 8 bases, the J end by 5 bases, with 15 bases between. The CDR3 is 14 residues long. In germline, CDR1 is LNHNV, CDR2 YYDKDF (reference sequence). CDR3 DNA sequence: TGTGCCACCCCGGGGACCCTGAATACCGGGGAGCTGTTTTTT. Encoded protein: CATPGTLNTGELFF.

This chain uses TRBV7-9 with TRBJ1-1; perhaps TRBD1 as D (5 bases). The germline gives CDR1 SEHNR, CDR2 FQNEAQ (reference sequence). V was shortened by 4 bases and J by 0 bases, with 24 bases between the two germline ends. The CDR3 length is 19 residues. The CDR3 is CASSYLSSKGTIMNTEAFF. The CDR3 DNA reads TGTGCCAGCAGCTATCTAAGCAGTAAAGGGACGATTATGAACACTGAAGCTTTCTTT.

The CDR3 spells CASRPPEAGFYEQFF. In DNA form, the CDR3 reads TGTGCCAGCAGACCTCCGGAGGCCGGGTTTTATGAGCAGTTCTTC. The V call is TRBV28, the J call TRBJ2-1; D perhaps matches TRBD2 (5 bases). The V end lost 6 bases, the J end lost 8 bases, and 20 bases lay between the germline ends. The germline V gene has CDR1 MDHEN and CDR2 SYDVKM. CDR3 size: 15 residues.

This clonotype showed up many times. The rearrangement links TRBV2 to TRBJ2-2; TRBD2 aligns across 12 bases. V shed 6 bases and J 3 bases; nucleotides not matched to a gene: 2. The CDR3 runs 15 residues. Germline CDR1 SNHLY, CDR2 FYNNEI. The CDR3 sequence: CASRRLAGDTGELFF. The CDR3 region has the DNA TGTGCCAGCAGGAGACTAGCGGGGGACACCGGGGAGCTGTTTTTT. The variable domain in full, completed from reference TRBV2 and TRBJ2-2, reads EPEVTQTPSHQVTQMGQEVILRCVPISNHLYFYWYRQILGQKVEFLVSFYNNEISEKSEIFDDQFSVERPDGSNFTLKIRSTKLEDSAMYFCASRRLAGDTGELFFGEGSRLTVL.

In this sample, this clonotype turned up many times. The rearrangement joins TRBV5-1 to TRBJ1-1; perhaps TRBD1 as D (6 bases). The V gene's germline CDR1 is SGHRS and CDR2 YFSETQ. The CDR3 runs to 15 residues. Trimming stripped 3 bases from V and 3 bases from J, with 15 bases between. The CDR3 nucleotides are TGCGCCAGCAGCTCGGCAGGGGACCCGGACACTGAAGCTTTCTTT. Translating gives CASSSAGDPDTEAFF.

The chain employs TRBV29-1 and TRBJ2-7; D gene unclear. The CDR3 runs to 12 residues. Deletions cut 4 bases from V and 0 bases from J, with 7 bases between. Germline V lookup: CDR1 SQVTM, CDR2 ANQGSEA. The CDR3 reads CSVAPASYEQYF. The DNA for the CDR3 is TGCAGCGTTGCACCGGCCTCCTACGAGCAGTACTTC.

This sequence joins TRBV29-1 and TRBJ2-3; D is uncertain. The length of the CDR3 is 12 residues. Germline V gene lookup returns CDR1 SQVTM and CDR2 ANQGSEA. Trimming cost V 0 bases and J 6 bases, with 7 bases left between them. The CDR3 protein is CSVEERSDTQYF. CDR3 nucleotides: TGCAGCGTTGAAGAACGTTCCGATACGCAGTATTTT.

This clonotype was observed at least ten times. This chain links TRBV10-3 with TRBJ2-7; 16 positions match TRBD2. The germline V gene encodes CDR1 ENHRY and CDR2 SYGVKD. The CDR3 sequence is 18 residues long. The V and J ends lost 6 bases and 2 bases, in that order; junction bases with no gene match: 10. CDR3 loop: CAIRSGTSGRAGPYEQYF. CDR3 sequence (DNA): TGTGCCATCAGGTCCGGGACTAGCGGGAGGGCCGGACCCTACGAGCAGTACTTC.

This clonotype was seen at least ten times. The chain links TRBV12-3 or TRBV12-4 to TRBJ2-5; TRBD2 matches 11 bases. V shed 6 bases, J shed 4 bases, and the junction held 4 bases outside the gene matches. This CDR3 comprises 14 residues. CDR3 DNA sequence: TGTGCCAGCAGCGACCTAGCGGGAGGAGAGACCCAGTACTTC. Translating gives CASSDLAGGETQYF.

This chain connects TRBV11-1 to TRBJ2-3; no reliable D call. This CDR3 spans 13 amino acids. Per the germline V gene, CDR1 is SGHAT and CDR2 is FQDESV (reference sequence). V lost 4 bases and J 2 bases, leaving 7 bases between the germline ends. CDR3 nucleotides: TGTGCCAGCAGCTCCCCATACACAGATACGCAGTATTTT. Translated, it gives CASSSPYTDTQYF.

As concerns this clonotype: A single base separates this from a much larger clone, so it may be a read error. The CDR3 here is CASSHPGQGDCGYTF. Here the CDR3 DNA reads TGTGCCAGCAGTCACCCGGGACAGGGGGACTGTGGCTACACCTTC. J is TRBJ1-2 and V is TRBV6-1; 11 positions match TRBD1. The CDR3 length is 15 residues. CDR1 MNHNS and CDR2 SASEGT come from the germline V gene. V lost 5 bases and J lost 7; bases outside the gene matches: 9.

The V gene is TRBV11-2, the J gene TRBJ2-1; 7 bases are a match to TRBD2. CDR1 is SGHAT, CDR2 FQNNGV, per germline. Trimming took 3 bases from V and 8 from J; bases not matched to a gene: 13. The CDR3 extends over 16 amino acids. The CDR3 loop is CASSLGRGEGRDEQFF. As DNA, the CDR3 is TGTGCCAGCAGCTTGGGACGGGGGGAGGGCAGGGATGAGCAGTTCTTC.

This clonotype was counted between two and nine times. The chain uses TRBV4-1 and TRBJ2-5; 8 bases fit TRBD2. Germline values: CDR1 MGHRA, CDR2 YSYEKL. V lost 1 base to trimming and J lost 1 base; unmatched junction nucleotides: 8. This CDR3 is 17 amino acids long. CDR3 in DNA: TGCGCCAGCAGCCAAGGTGTAAGACTAGCGATCCAAGAGACCCAGTACTTC. Amino acid sequence: CASSQGVRLAIQETQYF.

This clonotype was observed a few times. CDR3 residues: CASNAGGADFDGYTF. CDR3 sequence (DNA): TGTGCCAGCAATGCTGGGGGCGCGGATTTTGATGGCTACACCTTC. The J gene is TRBJ1-2, the V gene TRBV27, with TRBD1 as a possible D gene (6 bases). This CDR3 is 15 amino acids long. Per germline, CDR1 MNHEY and CDR2 SMNVEV (reference sequence). With 7 bases removed from V and 6 bases from J, the gap between germline ends came to 21 bases.

This chain joins TRBV19 and TRBJ2-2, with D unresolved. CDR3 length equals 13 residues. The germline V gene encodes CDR1 LNHDA and CDR2 SQIVND (reference sequence). V gave up 8 bases and J gave up 2 bases, with 9 bases separating them. CDR3 amino acids: CASRTQNTGELFF. As DNA, the CDR3 is TGTGCCAGTCGGACCCAAAACACCGGGGAGCTGTTTTTT.